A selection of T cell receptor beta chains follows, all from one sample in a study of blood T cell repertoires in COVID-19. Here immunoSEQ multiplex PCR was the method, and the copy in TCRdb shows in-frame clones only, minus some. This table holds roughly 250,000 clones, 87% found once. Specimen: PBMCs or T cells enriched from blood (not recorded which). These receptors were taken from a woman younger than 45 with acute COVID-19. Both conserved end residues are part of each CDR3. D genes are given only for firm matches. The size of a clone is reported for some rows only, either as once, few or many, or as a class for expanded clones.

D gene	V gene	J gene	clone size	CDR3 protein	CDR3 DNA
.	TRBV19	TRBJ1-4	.	CASSIRGTNEKLFF	TGTGCCAGTAGTATACGGGGGACTAATGAAAAACTGTTTTTT
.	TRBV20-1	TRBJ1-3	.	CSASAGTGNTIYF	TGCAGTGCTAGTGCAGGGACTGGAAACACCATATATTTT
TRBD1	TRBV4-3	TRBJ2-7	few	CASSQFGTGDHEQYF	TGCGCCAGCAGCCAATTCGGGACAGGGGACCACGAGCAGTACTTC
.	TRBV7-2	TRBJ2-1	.	CASSFLAAFYNEQFF	TGTGCCAGCAGCTTCCTAGCAGCTTTCTACAATGAGCAGTTCTTC
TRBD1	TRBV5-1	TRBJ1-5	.	CASSLQGGSNQPQHF	TGCGCCAGCAGCTTACAGGGGGGTAGCAATCAGCCCCAGCATTTT
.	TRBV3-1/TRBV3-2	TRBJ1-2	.	CASSQEGRGYTF	TGTGCCAGCAGCCAAGAGGGGCGTGGCTACACCTTC
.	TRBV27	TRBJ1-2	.	CASSSLGPGQNYGYTF	TGTGCCAGCAGTTCGTTAGGTCCAGGGCAAAACTATGGCTACACCTTC
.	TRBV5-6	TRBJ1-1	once	CASSWTLLNTEAFF	TGTGCCAGCAGCTGGACACTATTGAACACTGAAGCTTTCTTT
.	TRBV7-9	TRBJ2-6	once	CASSSTKENLLSGANVLTF	TGTGCCAGCAGCTCAACAAAGGAGAATCTACTCTCTGGGGCCAACGTCCTGACTTTC
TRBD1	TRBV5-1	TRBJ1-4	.	CASSRGQGSEKLFF	TGCGCCAGCAGCAGGGGACAGGGAAGTGAAAAACTGTTTTTT